The present entry profiles one T cell receptor (beta chain) with its context. This specimen belongs to a study of blood T cell repertoires in COVID-19. Study-wide context: The samples span acute and convalescent COVID-19 from the United States, Italy and Spain.

TCRdb's copy holds only in-frame clones and misses some; the assay was immunoSEQ multiplex PCR. The sample has 100,000 to 150,000 clones, about 85% seen once. The receptor's source is a man aged 35 to 55 with active or convalescent COVID-19. Sequencing used peripheral blood.

Here the CDR3 reads CASSNAGTSSLEQYF. The CDR3 region has the DNA TGTGCCAGCAGCAACGCCGGGACTAGCTCCCTCGAGCAGTACTTC. The chain carries TRBV7-2 and TRBJ2-7, with 9 positions matching TRBD2. Germline CDR1 reads SGHTA; CDR2 reads FQGNSA. With 5 bases clipped from V and 6 bases from J, the junction kept 11 bases outside the gene matches. The CDR3 is made up of 15 amino acids.